Reported below is one T cell receptor beta chain. Its antigen remains unknown. Germline is not matched at one junction end, which may reflect a read error. The data originate from a study of vaccination and CD4 T cells after COVID-19. Looking at the study overall: According to the study, participants were given two doses of BNT162b2 or mRNA-1273 vaccine. Cultures serving as controls received a peptide pool (CEFX or HIV-1 Nef) or no peptide.

Germline V gene lookup returns CDR1 SGHNT and CDR2 YENEEA. The CDR3 is 13 amino acids. Treatment: roughly ten-day PBMC culture with coronavirus spike peptide pools or control peptides (ViraFEST assay). Antigen-specific T cells were expanded with peptide pools by ViraFEST, and TCRs were then sequenced. An Oncomine TCR Beta short-read assay was used to sequence the DNA from cultured CD4+ T cells. TCRdb recomputed calls from the PCR reads with MiXCR, one row per CDR3 protein. The sample records about 7,100 distinct CDR3 sequences, 50% to 70% being singletons. The sample consisted of CD4+ T cells from blood, cultured in vitro. This TCR came from a human donor who had recovered from COVID-19. This chain links TRBV11-3 with TRBJ2-5; no clear D. The CDR3 loop is CASSPSPGVTQHF. The CDR3, as DNA: TGTGCCAGCAGCCCCAGCCCCGGAGTGACCCAGCACTTC.